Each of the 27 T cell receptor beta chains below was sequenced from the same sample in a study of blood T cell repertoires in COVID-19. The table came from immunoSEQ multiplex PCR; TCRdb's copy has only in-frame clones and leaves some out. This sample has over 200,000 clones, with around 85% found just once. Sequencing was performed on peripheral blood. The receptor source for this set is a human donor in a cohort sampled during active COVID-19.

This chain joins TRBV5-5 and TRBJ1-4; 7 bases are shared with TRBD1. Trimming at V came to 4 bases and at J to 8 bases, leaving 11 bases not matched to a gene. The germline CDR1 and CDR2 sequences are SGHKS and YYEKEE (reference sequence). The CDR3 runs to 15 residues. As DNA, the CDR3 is TGTGCCAGCAGCGTCAACAGGGGTTTAGGGGAAAAACTGTTTTTT. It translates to CASSVNRGLGEKLFF.

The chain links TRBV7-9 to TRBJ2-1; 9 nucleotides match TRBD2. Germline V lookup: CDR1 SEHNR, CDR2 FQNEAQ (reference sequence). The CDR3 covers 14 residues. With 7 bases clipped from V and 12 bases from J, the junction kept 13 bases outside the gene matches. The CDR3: CASTDPRGSGRQFF. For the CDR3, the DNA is TGTGCCAGCACCGATCCCCGGGGTAGCGGGAGGCAGTTCTTC.

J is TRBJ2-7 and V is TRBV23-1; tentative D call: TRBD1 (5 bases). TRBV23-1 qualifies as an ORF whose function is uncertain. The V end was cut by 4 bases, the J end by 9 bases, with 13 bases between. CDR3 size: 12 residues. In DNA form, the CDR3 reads TGCGCCAGCAGTCGGGGCCTGTCGGGGCAGTACTTC. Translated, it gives CASSRGLSGQYF.

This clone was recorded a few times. CDR3 coding DNA: TGTGCCAGCAGCTTAGAAGGGACAGGGTTTCTGTACTTC. It specifies CASSLEGTGFLYF. The chain carries TRBV13 and TRBJ2-7; 9 nucleotides line up with TRBD1. Germline CDR1 is PRHDT and CDR2 is FYEKMQ (reference sequence). The CDR3 contains 13 residues. Unmatched junction bases numbered 7, after V lost 1 base and J lost 12 bases.

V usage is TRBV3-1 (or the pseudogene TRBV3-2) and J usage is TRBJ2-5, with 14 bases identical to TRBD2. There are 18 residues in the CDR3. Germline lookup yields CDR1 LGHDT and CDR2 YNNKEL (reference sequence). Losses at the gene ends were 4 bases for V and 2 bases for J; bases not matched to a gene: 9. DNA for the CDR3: TGTGCCAGCAGCCCAACGGGGACTAGCGGGAGAGGACAAGAGACCCAGTACTTC. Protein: CASSPTGTSGRGQETQYF.

CDR3: CASSYSPGGNQPQHF. For the CDR3, the DNA is TGTGCCAGCAGTTACTCGCCAGGGGGGAATCAGCCCCAGCATTTT. The gene calls are TRBV6-5 and TRBJ1-5, with 7 positions matching TRBD1. The germline gives CDR1 MNHEY, CDR2 SVGAGI. With 0 bases clipped from V and 4 bases from J, the junction kept 3 bases outside the gene matches. This CDR3 is built from 15 residues.

CDR3 residues: CASSYPGLGGYGYTF. The DNA of the CDR3 is TGTGCCAGCAGCTACCCGGGACTAGGAGGGTATGGCTACACCTTC. The rearrangement links TRBV2 to TRBJ1-2, with D possibly matching TRBD1 (5 bases). Looked up from germline, CDR1 is SNHLY and CDR2 is FYNNEI. The CDR3 runs to 15 residues. Deletions cut 6 bases from V and 5 bases from J, with 19 bases between.

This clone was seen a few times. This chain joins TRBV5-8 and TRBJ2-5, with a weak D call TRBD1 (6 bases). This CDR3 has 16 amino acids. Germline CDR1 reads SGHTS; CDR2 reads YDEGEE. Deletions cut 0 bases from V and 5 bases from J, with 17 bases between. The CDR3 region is CASSLAGRGSQETQYF. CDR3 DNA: TGTGCCAGCAGCTTGGCCGGCAGGGGCTCGCAGGAGACCCAGTACTTC.

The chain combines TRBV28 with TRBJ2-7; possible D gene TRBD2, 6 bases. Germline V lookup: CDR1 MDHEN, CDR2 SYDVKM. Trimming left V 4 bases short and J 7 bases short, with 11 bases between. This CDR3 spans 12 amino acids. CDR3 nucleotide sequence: TGTGCCAGCAGTTCCCGGGAGAGGGAGCAGTACTTC. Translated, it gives CASSSREREQYF.

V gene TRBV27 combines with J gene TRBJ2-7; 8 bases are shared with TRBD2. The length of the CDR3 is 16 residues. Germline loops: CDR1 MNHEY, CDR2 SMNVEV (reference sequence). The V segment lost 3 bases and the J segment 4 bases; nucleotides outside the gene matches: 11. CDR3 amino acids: CASSLGGSGSWYEQYF. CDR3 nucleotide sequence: TGTGCCAGCAGTTTGGGGGGGAGCGGGAGTTGGTACGAGCAGTACTTC.

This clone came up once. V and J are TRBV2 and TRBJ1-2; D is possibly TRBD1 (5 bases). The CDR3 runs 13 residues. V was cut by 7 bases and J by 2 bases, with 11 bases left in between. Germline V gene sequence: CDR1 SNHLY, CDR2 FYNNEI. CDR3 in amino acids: CASKPGGNYGYTF. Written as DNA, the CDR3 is TGTGCCAGCAAGCCGGGGGGAAACTATGGCTACACCTTC.

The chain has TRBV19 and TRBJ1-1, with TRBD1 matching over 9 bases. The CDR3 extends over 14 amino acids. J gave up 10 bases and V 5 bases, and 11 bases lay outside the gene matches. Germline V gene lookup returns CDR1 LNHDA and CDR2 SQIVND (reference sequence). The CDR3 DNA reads TGTGCCAGTAGTGCCCCCCCCCGGGACAGGGCAGCTTTCTTT. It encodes CASSAPPRDRAAFF.

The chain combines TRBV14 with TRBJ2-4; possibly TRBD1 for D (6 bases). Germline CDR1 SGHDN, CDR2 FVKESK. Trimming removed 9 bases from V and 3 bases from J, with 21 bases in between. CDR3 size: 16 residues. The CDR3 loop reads CARTGRTETGKNIQYF. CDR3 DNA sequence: TGTGCCAGGACAGGCCGGACTGAAACTGGCAAAAACATTCAGTACTTC.

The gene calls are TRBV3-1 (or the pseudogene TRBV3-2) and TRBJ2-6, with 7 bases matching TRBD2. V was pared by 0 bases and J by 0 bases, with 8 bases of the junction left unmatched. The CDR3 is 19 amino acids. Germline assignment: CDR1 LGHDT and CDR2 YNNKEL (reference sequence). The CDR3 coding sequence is TGTGCCAGCAGCCAAGAATTAGTAGCGGGCCCCTCTGGGGCCAACGTCCTGACTTTC. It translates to CASSQELVAGPSGANVLTF.

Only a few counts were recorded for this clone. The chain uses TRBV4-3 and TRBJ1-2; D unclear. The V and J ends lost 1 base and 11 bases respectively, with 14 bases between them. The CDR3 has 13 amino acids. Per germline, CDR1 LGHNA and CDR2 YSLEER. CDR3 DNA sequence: TGCGCCAGCAGCCAAGTAGCGGGCCGAGGGTACACCTTC. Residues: CASSQVAGRGYTF.

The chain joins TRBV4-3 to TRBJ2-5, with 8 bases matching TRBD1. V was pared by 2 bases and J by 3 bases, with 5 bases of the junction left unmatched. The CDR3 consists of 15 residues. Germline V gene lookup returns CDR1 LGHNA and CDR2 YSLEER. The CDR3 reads CASSQSDRDEETQYF. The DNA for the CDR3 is TGCGCCAGCAGCCAATCGGACAGGGACGAAGAGACCCAGTACTTC.

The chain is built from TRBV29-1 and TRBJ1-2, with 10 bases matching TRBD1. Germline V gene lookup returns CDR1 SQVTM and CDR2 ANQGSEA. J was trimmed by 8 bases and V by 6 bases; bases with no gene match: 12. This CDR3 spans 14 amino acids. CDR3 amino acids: CSVGRPDRGQGYTF. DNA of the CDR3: TGCAGCGTAGGACGCCCTGACAGGGGGCAAGGCTACACCTTC.

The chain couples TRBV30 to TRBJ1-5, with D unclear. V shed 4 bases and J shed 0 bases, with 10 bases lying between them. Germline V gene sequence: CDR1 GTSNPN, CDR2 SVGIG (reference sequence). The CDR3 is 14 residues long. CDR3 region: CAWKEIYSNQPQHF. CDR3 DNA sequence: TGTGCCTGGAAGGAGATTTATAGCAATCAGCCCCAGCATTTT.

CDR3 nucleotides: TGTGCCTGGAGTCCCGGGACAGGAGCCTATGGCTACACCTTC. Its protein is CAWSPGTGAYGYTF. The V gene is TRBV30, the J gene TRBJ1-2; 8 bases agree with TRBD1. The V gene's germline CDR1 is GTSNPN and CDR2 SVGIG (reference sequence). V was pared by 2 bases and J by 4 bases, with 6 bases of the junction left unmatched. The CDR3 loop spans 14 amino acids.

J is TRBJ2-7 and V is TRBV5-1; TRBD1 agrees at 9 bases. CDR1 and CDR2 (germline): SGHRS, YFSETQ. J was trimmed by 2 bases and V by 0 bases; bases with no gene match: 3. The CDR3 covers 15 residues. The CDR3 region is CASSLDRGHTYEQYF. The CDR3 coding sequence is TGCGCCAGCAGCTTGGACAGGGGGCACACCTACGAGCAGTACTTC.

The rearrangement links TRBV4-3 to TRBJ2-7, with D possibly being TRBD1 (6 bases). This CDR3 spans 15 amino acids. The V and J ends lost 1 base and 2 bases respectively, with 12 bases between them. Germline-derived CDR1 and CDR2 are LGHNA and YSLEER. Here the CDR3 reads CASSQVHGQTYEQYF. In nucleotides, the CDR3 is TGCGCCAGCAGCCAAGTTCATGGACAGACCTACGAGCAGTACTTC.

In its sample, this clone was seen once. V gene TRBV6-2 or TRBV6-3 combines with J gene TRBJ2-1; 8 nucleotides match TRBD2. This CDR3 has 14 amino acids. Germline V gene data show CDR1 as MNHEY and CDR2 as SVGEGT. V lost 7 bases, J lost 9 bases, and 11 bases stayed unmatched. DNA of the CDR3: TGTGCCAGCACCCCCCTACCGGGAGGGGGTGAGCAGTTCTTC. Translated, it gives CASTPLPGGGEQFF.

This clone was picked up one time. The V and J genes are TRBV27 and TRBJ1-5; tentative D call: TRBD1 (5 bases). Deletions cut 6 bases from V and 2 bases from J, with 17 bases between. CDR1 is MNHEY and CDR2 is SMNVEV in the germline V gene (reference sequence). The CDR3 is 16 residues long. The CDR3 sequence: CASRGTGGRGNQPQHF. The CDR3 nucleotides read TGTGCCAGCAGGGGGACGGGGGGACGGGGCAATCAGCCCCAGCATTTT.

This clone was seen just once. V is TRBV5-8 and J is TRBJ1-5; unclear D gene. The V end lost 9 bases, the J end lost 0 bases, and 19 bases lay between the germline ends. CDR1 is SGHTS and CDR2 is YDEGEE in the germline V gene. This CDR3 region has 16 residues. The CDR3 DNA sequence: TGTGCCACTACACCTACACCGGGGTATAGCAATCAGCCCCAGCATTTT. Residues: CATTPTPGYSNQPQHF.

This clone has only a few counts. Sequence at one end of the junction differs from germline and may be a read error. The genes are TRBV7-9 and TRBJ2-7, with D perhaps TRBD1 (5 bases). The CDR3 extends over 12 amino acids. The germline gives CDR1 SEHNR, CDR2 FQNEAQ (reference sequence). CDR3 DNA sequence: TGTGCCAGCAGCTTAGCGAAACAGGACGCTGACTTC. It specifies CASSLAKQDADF.

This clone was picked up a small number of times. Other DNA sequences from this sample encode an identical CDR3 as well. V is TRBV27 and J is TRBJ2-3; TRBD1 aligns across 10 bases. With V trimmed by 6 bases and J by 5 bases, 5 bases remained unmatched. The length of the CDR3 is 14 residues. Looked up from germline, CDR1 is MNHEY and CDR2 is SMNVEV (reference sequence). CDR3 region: CASSDRGPVDTQYF. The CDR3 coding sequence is TGTGCCAGCAGCGACAGGGGGCCGGTAGATACGCAGTATTTT.

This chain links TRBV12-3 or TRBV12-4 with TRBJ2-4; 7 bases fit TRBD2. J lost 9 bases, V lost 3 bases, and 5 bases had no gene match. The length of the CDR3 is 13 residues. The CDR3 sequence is CASSLGGLAIQYF. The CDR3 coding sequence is TGTGCCAGCAGTTTGGGAGGGCTCGCCATTCAGTACTTC.